A selection of T cell receptor beta chains follows, all from one sample in a study of blood T cell repertoires in COVID-19. Sequenced by immunoSEQ multiplex PCR; TCRdb stores in-frame clones only, minus some. The sample holds about 130,000 clones; roughly three quarters are singletons and the top ten take under 45%. Sequencing was performed on peripheral blood. These receptors all come from a man in his forties with active or convalescent COVID-19. The CDR3 runs from the conserved cysteine through the conserved F or W. The order of the fields is clone size, V gene, CDR3 length, D gene, J gene, CDR3 protein, CDR3 DNA. D genes are given only for firm matches. Rows may omit the clone size; those that give it use once, few, many or a size class.

clone size: NA
V gene: TRBV5-1
CDR3 length: 17
D gene: NA
J gene: TRBJ2-1
CDR3 protein: CASSLGAFETSYNEQFF
CDR3 DNA: TGCGCCAGCAGCTTGGGAGCTTTCGAGACTTCCTACAATGAGCAGTTCTTC

clone size: once
V gene: TRBV29-1
CDR3 length: 14
D gene: TRBD1
J gene: TRBJ2-3
CDR3 protein: CSVDGQGGTDTQYF
CDR3 DNA: TGCAGCGTTGATGGACAGGGAGGTACAGATACGCAGTATTTT

clone size: NA
V gene: TRBV30
CDR3 length: 10
D gene: NA
J gene: TRBJ1-2
CDR3 protein: CAWDTGGYTF
CDR3 DNA: TGTGCCTGGGACACCGGGGGGTACACCTTC

clone size: few
V gene: TRBV10-3
CDR3 length: 16
D gene: NA
J gene: TRBJ1-4
CDR3 protein: CAISERTEATNEKLFF
CDR3 DNA: TGTGCCATCAGTGAGCGGACAGAGGCAACTAATGAAAAACTGTTTTTT

clone size: NA
V gene: TRBV19
CDR3 length: 14
D gene: NA
J gene: TRBJ1-5
CDR3 protein: CASTPNQDPQPQHF
CDR3 DNA: TGTGCCAGTACCCCTAATCAGGATCCTCAGCCCCAGCATTTT

clone size: NA
V gene: TRBV5-1
CDR3 length: 16
D gene: TRBD1
J gene: TRBJ1-3
CDR3 protein: CASSPLTGESGNTIYF
CDR3 DNA: TGCGCCAGCAGCCCGTTAACAGGGGAATCTGGAAACACCATATATTTT

clone size: once
V gene: TRBV11-2
CDR3 length: 14
D gene: NA
J gene: TRBJ1-2
CDR3 protein: CASSLGRANYGYTF
CDR3 DNA: TGTGCCAGCAGCTTGGGCAGGGCCAACTATGGCTACACCTTC

clone size: NA
V gene: TRBV2
CDR3 length: 16
D gene: NA
J gene: TRBJ1-5
CDR3 protein: CASSKDTGSGNQPQHF
CDR3 DNA: TGTGCCAGCAGTAAGGACACCGGATCTGGCAATCAGCCCCAGCATTTT

clone size: few
V gene: TRBV24-1
CDR3 length: 14
D gene: NA
J gene: TRBJ1-1
CDR3 protein: CATQAAGIGTEAFF
CDR3 DNA: TGTGCCACCCAAGCGGCGGGCATAGGGACTGAAGCTTTCTTT

clone size: once
V gene: TRBV7-9
CDR3 length: 16
D gene: NA
J gene: TRBJ1-1
CDR3 protein: CASSTGRGETDTEAFF
CDR3 DNA: TGTGCCAGCAGCACTGGTAGGGGCGAGACTGACACTGAAGCTTTCTTT

clone size: NA
V gene: TRBV28
CDR3 length: 15
D gene: NA
J gene: TRBJ2-7
CDR3 protein: CASSLGGNVYYEQYF
CDR3 DNA: TGTGCCAGCAGTTTAGGGGGGAATGTTTACTACGAGCAGTACTTC

clone size: NA
V gene: TRBV5-1
CDR3 length: 14
D gene: NA
J gene: TRBJ1-2
CDR3 protein: CASSSGPPNYGYTF
CDR3 DNA: TGCGCCAGCAGTAGCGGTCCGCCTAACTATGGCTACACCTTC

clone size: NA
V gene: TRBV9
CDR3 length: 18
D gene: TRBD1
J gene: TRBJ2-2
CDR3 protein: CASSVADRGPRDTGELFF
CDR3 DNA: TGTGCCAGCAGCGTAGCGGACAGGGGGCCTAGAGACACCGGGGAGCTGTTTTTT

clone size: NA
V gene: TRBV3-1/TRBV3-2
CDR3 length: 11
D gene: NA
J gene: TRBJ1-2
CDR3 protein: CASGGIYGYTF
CDR3 DNA: TGTGCCAGCGGAGGGATCTATGGCTACACCTTC

clone size: NA
V gene: TRBV27
CDR3 length: 15
D gene: TRBD1
J gene: TRBJ1-2
CDR3 protein: CASSLGGTGNYGYTF
CDR3 DNA: TGTGCCAGCAGTTTGGGAGGGACAGGGAACTATGGCTACACCTTC

clone size: NA
V gene: TRBV7-7
CDR3 length: 20
D gene: NA
J gene: TRBJ2-2
CDR3 protein: CASSITVRTQVYSNTGELFF
CDR3 DNA: TGTGCCAGCAGCATAACGGTCCGAACCCAAGTGTACTCGAACACCGGGGAGCTGTTTTTT

clone size: NA
V gene: TRBV3-1/TRBV3-2
CDR3 length: 14
D gene: NA
J gene: TRBJ2-7
CDR3 protein: CASSREEGSYEQYF
CDR3 DNA: TGTGCCAGCAGCCGAGAGGAGGGTTCCTACGAGCAGTACTTC

clone size: NA
V gene: TRBV7-2
CDR3 length: 17
D gene: NA
J gene: TRBJ2-1
CDR3 protein: CASRPFAGVSRGNEQFF
CDR3 DNA: TGTGCCAGCAGACCCTTCGCGGGGGTCTCGAGGGGGAATGAGCAGTTCTTC

clone size: few
V gene: TRBV28
CDR3 length: 14
D gene: NA
J gene: TRBJ1-1
CDR3 protein: CASSRRHLNTEAFF
CDR3 DNA: TGTGCCAGCAGTCGCCGACATCTGAACACTGAAGCTTTCTTT

clone size: NA
V gene: TRBV18
CDR3 length: 14
D gene: NA
J gene: TRBJ2-7
CDR3 protein: CASSPGRDSYEQYF
CDR3 DNA: TGTGCCAGCTCACCTGGGCGGGATTCCTACGAGCAGTACTTC

clone size: NA
V gene: TRBV7-9
CDR3 length: 14
D gene: TRBD1
J gene: TRBJ1-5
CDR3 protein: CASSDDREAQPQHF
CDR3 DNA: TGTGCCAGCAGCGATGACAGGGAGGCTCAGCCCCAGCATTTT

clone size: NA
V gene: TRBV7-9
CDR3 length: 18
D gene: TRBD1
J gene: TRBJ2-5
CDR3 protein: CASSQPLGAGGVEETQYF
CDR3 DNA: TGTGCCAGCAGCCAGCCTCTGGGGGCAGGGGGAGTTGAGGAGACCCAGTACTTC

clone size: NA
V gene: TRBV10-3
CDR3 length: 14
D gene: NA
J gene: TRBJ2-4
CDR3 protein: CAIIGRESGNIQYF
CDR3 DNA: TGTGCCATCATCGGCCGGGAGTCCGGAAACATTCAGTACTTC

clone size: NA
V gene: TRBV2
CDR3 length: 16
D gene: TRBD2
J gene: TRBJ2-7
CDR3 protein: CASTPGLAGGSGEQYF
CDR3 DNA: TGTGCCAGCACCCCGGGACTAGCGGGGGGCTCTGGGGAGCAGTACTTC

clone size: few
V gene: TRBV5-1
CDR3 length: 15
D gene: TRBD2
J gene: TRBJ2-7
CDR3 protein: CASSPGAGVVDEQYF
CDR3 DNA: TGCGCCAGCAGCCCTGGGGCGGGAGTGGTGGACGAGCAGTACTTC

clone size: NA
V gene: TRBV27
CDR3 length: 14
D gene: NA
J gene: TRBJ1-4
CDR3 protein: CASSFGQRTEKLFF
CDR3 DNA: TGTGCCAGCAGTTTCGGACAGAGAACAGAAAAACTGTTTTTT

clone size: NA
V gene: TRBV19
CDR3 length: 14
D gene: NA
J gene: TRBJ1-1
CDR3 protein: CASNQAGLNTEAFF
CDR3 DNA: TGTGCCAGTAACCAGGCAGGGCTGAACACTGAAGCTTTCTTT

clone size: NA
V gene: TRBV7-3
CDR3 length: 15
D gene: TRBD1
J gene: TRBJ2-1
CDR3 protein: CASSFWRDRGAEQFF
CDR3 DNA: TGTGCCAGCAGCTTTTGGCGGGACAGGGGTGCTGAGCAGTTCTTC

clone size: NA
V gene: TRBV12-3/TRBV12-4
CDR3 length: 12
D gene: TRBD1
J gene: TRBJ1-2
CDR3 protein: CASSLGTGPYTF
CDR3 DNA: TGTGCCAGCAGTTTGGGGACAGGGCCTTACACCTTC

clone size: once
V gene: TRBV6-5
CDR3 length: 15
D gene: TRBD2
J gene: TRBJ2-2
CDR3 protein: CASTLSGGATGELFF
CDR3 DNA: TGTGCCAGCACTCTATCGGGGGGGGCTACCGGGGAGCTGTTTTTT

clone size: few
V gene: TRBV27
CDR3 length: 13
D gene: NA
J gene: TRBJ1-3
CDR3 protein: CASSFRSGNTIYF
CDR3 DNA: TGTGCCAGCAGTTTTCGGTCTGGAAACACCATATATTTT

clone size: NA
V gene: TRBV30
CDR3 length: 13
D gene: NA
J gene: TRBJ1-6
CDR3 protein: CAWSVGGNSPLHF
CDR3 DNA: TGTGCCTGGAGTGTCGGCGGTAATTCACCCCTCCACTTT

clone size: NA
V gene: TRBV6-5
CDR3 length: 16
D gene: NA
J gene: TRBJ2-1
CDR3 protein: CASSYSSHSSYNEQFF
CDR3 DNA: TGTGCCAGCAGTTACTCTAGCCATAGCTCCTACAATGAGCAGTTCTTC

clone size: few
V gene: TRBV19
CDR3 length: 13
D gene: NA
J gene: TRBJ1-1
CDR3 protein: CASSTGANTEAFF
CDR3 DNA: TGTGCCAGTAGTACGGGAGCGAACACTGAAGCTTTCTTT

clone size: NA
V gene: TRBV7-2
CDR3 length: 15
D gene: NA
J gene: TRBJ2-7
CDR3 protein: CASSLEEGRHYEQYF
CDR3 DNA: TGTGCCAGCAGCTTAGAGGAGGGCAGGCACTACGAGCAGTACTTC

clone size: NA
V gene: TRBV7-2
CDR3 length: 14
D gene: NA
J gene: TRBJ2-7
CDR3 protein: CASSFRGFSYEQYF
CDR3 DNA: TGTGCCAGCAGCTTCCGGGGGTTTTCCTACGAGCAGTACTTC

clone size: NA
V gene: TRBV24-1
CDR3 length: 12
D gene: NA
J gene: TRBJ1-1
CDR3 protein: CAAEGRDTEAFF
CDR3 DNA: TGTGCCGCGGAGGGAAGGGACACTGAAGCTTTCTTT

clone size: NA
V gene: TRBV11-2
CDR3 length: 16
D gene: NA
J gene: TRBJ1-4
CDR3 protein: CASSSGVGATNEKLFF
CDR3 DNA: TGTGCCAGCAGCTCAGGGGTAGGCGCAACTAATGAAAAACTGTTTTTT

clone size: NA
V gene: TRBV6-6
CDR3 length: 14
D gene: NA
J gene: TRBJ2-2
CDR3 protein: CASSPARNTGELFF
CDR3 DNA: TGTGCCAGCAGTCCCGCCAGGAACACCGGGGAGCTGTTTTTT

clone size: NA
V gene: TRBV7-9
CDR3 length: 16
D gene: TRBD1
J gene: TRBJ1-4
CDR3 protein: CASSLGLTGFNEKLFF
CDR3 DNA: TGTGCCAGCAGCTTAGGATTGACAGGGTTTAATGAAAAACTGTTTTTT

clone size: NA
V gene: TRBV10-1
CDR3 length: 17
D gene: NA
J gene: TRBJ2-5
CDR3 protein: CASSDPQGGGGKETQYF
CDR3 DNA: TGCGCCAGCAGTGACCCCCAGGGGGGTGGTGGTAAAGAGACCCAGTACTTC

clone size: NA
V gene: TRBV10-1
CDR3 length: 15
D gene: TRBD2
J gene: TRBJ2-3
CDR3 protein: CASSSLAGVTDTQYF
CDR3 DNA: TGCGCCAGCAGCTCACTAGCGGGGGTGACAGATACGCAGTATTTT

clone size: NA
V gene: TRBV30
CDR3 length: 16
D gene: TRBD1
J gene: TRBJ1-4
CDR3 protein: CAWSTGTGGNNEKLFF
CDR3 DNA: TGTGCCTGGAGTACCGGGACAGGGGGCAATAATGAAAAACTGTTTTTT

clone size: NA
V gene: TRBV9
CDR3 length: 16
D gene: TRBD2
J gene: TRBJ2-4
CDR3 protein: CASSLSTSGRGNIQYF
CDR3 DNA: TGTGCCAGCAGCCTCTCGACTAGCGGGAGAGGAAACATTCAGTACTTC

clone size: NA
V gene: TRBV7-9
CDR3 length: 14
D gene: NA
J gene: TRBJ1-6
CDR3 protein: CASKAGSDNSPLHF
CDR3 DNA: TGTGCCAGCAAGGCAGGGTCGGATAATTCACCCCTCCACTTT

clone size: NA
V gene: TRBV3-1/TRBV3-2
CDR3 length: 16
D gene: NA
J gene: TRBJ1-2
CDR3 protein: CASSRSTDNFYYGYTF
CDR3 DNA: TGTGCCAGCAGCCGAAGCACGGACAACTTTTACTATGGCTACACCTTC

clone size: NA
V gene: TRBV5-6
CDR3 length: 15
D gene: NA
J gene: TRBJ2-7
CDR3 protein: CASSSVARGGYEQYF
CDR3 DNA: TGTGCCAGCAGCTCCGTAGCGAGAGGGGGCTACGAGCAGTACTTC

clone size: NA
V gene: TRBV7-2
CDR3 length: 16
D gene: NA
J gene: TRBJ1-4
CDR3 protein: CASSPYGQITNEKLFF
CDR3 DNA: TGTGCCAGCAGCCCATATGGACAGATAACTAATGAAAAACTGTTTTTT

clone size: NA
V gene: TRBV27
CDR3 length: 18
D gene: TRBD2
J gene: TRBJ2-3
CDR3 protein: CASSPQAPGTRSSDTQYF
CDR3 DNA: TGTGCCAGCAGCCCTCAGGCCCCCGGGACTAGGTCCTCAGATACGCAGTATTTT

clone size: NA
V gene: TRBV5-4
CDR3 length: 17
D gene: NA
J gene: TRBJ1-1
CDR3 protein: CASTLGRQGYMNTEAFF
CDR3 DNA: TGTGCCAGCACCCTAGGGCGGCAGGGGTACATGAACACTGAAGCTTTCTTT